Ten or more counts support the clone carrying this T cell receptor beta chain. The data belong to a study of T cells in Graves' hyperthyroidism and ophthalmopathy. Trimming took off 9 bases at V and 0 bases at J, with 12 bases between the two ends. The CDR3 runs to 14 residues. Per the germline V gene, CDR1 is SNHLY and CDR2 is FYNNEI. The study left out patients who had uncontrolled infection, other autoimmune disease, pregnancy or lactation. The CDR3 regions of TCR beta were amplified from RNA transcripts. A first-round RT-PCR of the TCR CDR3 used the HTBI primer set. TCRdb re-analysed the multiplex PCR reads in MiXCR, keeping a single row per CDR3 protein. The sample carries roughly 380,000 distinct CDR3 sequences, about 14% recorded once.

The chain couples TRBV2 to TRBJ1-5, with D perhaps matching TRBD1 (5 bases). This clonotype originated in a man aged 25-45 years with Graves' hyperthyroidism that later progressed to Graves' ophthalmopathy. The sample consisted of blood. The CDR3 sequence: CASQGGGSNQPQHF. The CDR3 DNA is TGTGCCAGTCAGGGTGGCGGTAGCAATCAGCCCCAGCATTTT. The full variable domain, its missing parts supplied by reference TRBV2 and TRBJ1-5, is EPEVTQTPSHQVTQMGQEVILRCVPISNHLYFYWYRQILGQKVEFLVSFYNNEISEKSEIFDDQFSVERPDGSNFTLKIRSTKLEDSAMYFCASQGGGSNQPQHFGDGTRLSIL.